The T cell receptor beta chain under discussion was sequenced for a study of T cell repertoires in cytomegalovirus infection. About the study: It was recently identified HLA-C-restricted and well-studied HLA-B-restricted CMV epitopes that the study used. Through public TCR beta signatures, both CMV infection and matching HLA type were indicated.

This clonotype was recorded a few times. Its matching antigen is unknown. The junction does not match germline at one end; this may be a read error. The CDR3 has 13 residues. Germline values: CDR1 MGHRA, CDR2 YSYEKL. TCRdb re-called the reads through MiXCR, storing one row per CDR3 protein. This table has around 140,000 distinct CDR3 sequences, around 30% appearing once. General study points: What dominated the ex vivo response were HLA-C-restricted CMV-specific TCR beta clonotypes. There were carriers of CMV plus the relevant HLA, and cumulative public TCR beta family frequency identified them.

The sequence was collected from a human donor in good health (CMV status not recorded). Some clones in this sample may be carry-over from other donors' samples. The V gene is TRBV4-1, the J gene TRBJ1-1; unclear D gene. This sample comprised CD8+ T cells from cultured PBMCs, obtained from culture after CMV antigen stimulation. The CDR3 spells CASTPQMNTEAFF. The CDR3, as DNA: TGCGCCAGCACCCCACAGATGAATACTGAAGCTTTCTTT.